This is a list of T cell receptor beta chains from one sample in a study of T cell responses to AZD1222 COVID-19 vaccine. Using immunoSEQ multiplex PCR, the repertoire was profiled, and TCRdb retains in-frame clones only, with some absent. This sample has more than 120,000 clones, with almost 95% found just once. Sequenced here: peripheral blood, sampled 28 days after the second AZD1222 dose. The receptors originated from an adult who received the AZD1222 COVID-19 vaccine. Each CDR3 is given without its conserved first and last residue.

j_call v_call cdr3_aa
TRBJ2-7 TRBV5-1 ASSYRDRGHPGPHEQY
TRBJ1-2 TRBV6-6 ASSYSGRATGDGYT
TRBJ1-2 TRBV7-6 ASSLRTGGSGYT
TRBJ1-1 TRBV5-6 ASSFGGSYNTEAF
TRBJ1-2 TRBV19 ASSSGTGNYGYT
TRBJ1-2 TRBV9 ASSAAPGLQTGYT
TRBJ1-2 TRBV2 ASTGQGGYGYT
TRBJ2-1 TRBV5-8 ASRKTGTNEQF
TRBJ1-6 TRBV12-3/TRBV12-4 ASSGHPNSPLH
TRBJ1-2 TRBV6-2/TRBV6-3 ASSTPDAATGYT
TRBJ1-1 TRBV10-3 AIGGTMNTEAF
TRBJ1-1 TRBV7-3 ASSLTGPGVDTRGAF
TRBJ2-1 TRBV7-2 ASSLTGGNNEQF
TRBJ2-6 TRBV4-3 ASSQETGTGANVLT
TRBJ2-3 TRBV28 ASSFGAENTDTQY
TRBJ2-5 TRBV4-1 ASSQGNSGQETQY
TRBJ1-1 TRBV10-1 ASSESWGGIKNTEAF
TRBJ1-4 TRBV28 ASRRDNANEKLF
TRBJ2-1 TRBV24-1 ATSDSQGYQF
TRBJ1-3 TRBV7-9 ASSLYRVKDTIY
TRBJ1-2 TRBV12-3/TRBV12-4 ASSFGRERGYT
TRBJ1-3 TRBV19 ASRTGGIAGNTIY
TRBJ1-2 TRBV5-5 ASSLVPGGIYGYT
TRBJ1-2 TRBV9 ASSVRDRVRGYT
TRBJ1-1 TRBV19 ASSTKTETNTEAF
TRBJ1-2 TRBV21-1 ASSKGSDSPYGYT
TRBJ1-2 TRBV19 ASSIERGPGTVNYGYT
TRBJ1-1 TRBV19 ASAGSLNTEAF
TRBJ1-1 TRBV6-2/TRBV6-3 ASSYSIGQTNTEAF
TRBJ2-3 TRBV11-2 ASSVEVTQY
TRBJ2-3 TRBV6-5 ASRSGDTQY
TRBJ2-1 TRBV19 ASTPRASSYNEQF
TRBJ1-1 TRBV7-2 ASSSSQRWGTEAF
TRBJ1-5 TRBV6-6 ASRYSGRDNQPQH
TRBJ2-2 TRBV11-2 ASSYQGGPGELF
TRBJ1-1 TRBV5-4 ASMGMNTEAF
TRBJ2-3 TRBV7-2 ASSPDRFTDTQY
TRBJ1-2 TRBV5-4 ASSLAPGDRTNYGYT
TRBJ1-5 TRBV5-5 ASSLVGDQPQH
TRBJ2-1 TRBV12-3/TRBV12-4 ASSGAGNEQF
TRBJ1-1 TRBV30 AWSTVANTEAF